This T cell receptor beta chain was sequenced during a study of blood T cell repertoires in COVID-19. Overall study context: Acute-phase and convalescent COVID-19 samples originated in the United States, Italy and Spain. PBMCs, B-cell-depleted T cells, or T cells were the source of the cDNA or gDNA that made up the material.

In the authors' methods: Nucleated cell number was recorded as an estimate derived from reference gene primer amplification. Generated by immunoSEQ multiplex PCR, the TCRdb table keeps only in-frame clones and is missing some. V and J calls and clone size are those listed in that table; D and trimming were worked out from the DNA. The repertoire holds under 55,000 clones, with under 85% as singletons. Germline trimming cut 5 bases from V and 0 bases from J; bases unmatched to any gene: 6. Germline V lookup: CDR1 SGHTA, CDR2 FQGNSA. There are 16 residues in the CDR3. This receptor was taken from a woman over 75 with acute or convalescent COVID-19. Input material: peripheral blood. The gene calls are TRBV7-2 and TRBJ2-1; TRBD2 agrees at 8 bases. The CDR3: CASSLESGGSYNEQFF. In DNA, the CDR3 is TGTGCCAGCAGCCTAGAAAGCGGGGGCTCCTACAATGAGCAGTTCTTC.